The text below deals with one T cell receptor (beta chain). Its target is unknown. The record originates from a study of cytomegalovirus exposure and HLA in healthy donors. Study overall: Drawn from HLA-typed donors, 83 million or so unique TCRs were held in an early data release.

In the PCR, 60 Vbeta and 13 Jbeta primers were used. Profiled with immunoSEQ multiplex PCR; TCRdb holds only in-frame clones, not every one. The sample lists around 160,000 clones, around 79% occurring once. Study outcomes and limitations: Later work found most CMV-associated TCR beta chains apparently HLA-restricted.

This CDR3 has 11 amino acids. CDR1 is MNHEY, CDR2 SMNVEV, per germline (reference sequence). Trimming cost V 4 bases and J 14 bases, with 12 bases left between them. This receptor was obtained from a man aged 35 to 55 in good health and CMV-seropositive. The source material was PBMCs. V and J are TRBV27 and TRBJ2-1; no firm D call. CDR3 residues: CASSSPLREFF. The DNA for the CDR3 is TGTGCCAGCAGTTCCCCCCTTCGGGAGTTCTTC.